This T cell receptor (beta chain) is drawn from a study of blood T cell repertoires in COVID-19. On the study more broadly: There were acute and convalescent COVID-19 samples, and they came from the United States, Italy and Spain. The cDNA or gDNA used as material had been derived from T cells, B-cell-depleted T cells, or PBMCs.

As originally analysed: For nucleated cells, counts were estimated from reference gene primer amplification. The method was immunoSEQ multiplex PCR; TCRdb's version includes in-frame clones alone and lacks a portion of them. That table gives V, J and clone size, and the DNA gave D and trimming. The table has around 70,000 clones, about four fifths seen once. The CDR3 covers 15 residues. The V segment lost 5 bases and the J segment 5 bases; nucleotides outside the gene matches: 8. Germline V gene data show CDR1 as SNHLY and CDR2 as FYNNEI. The genes are TRBV2 and TRBJ2-3, with 9 bases lining up with TRBD1. This clonotype originated in a human donor in a cohort sampled during active COVID-19. The sequenced sample was peripheral blood. CDR3 residues: CASSQQGAGQDTQYF. CDR3 DNA sequence: TGTGCCAGCAGTCAACAGGGGGCGGGACAAGATACGCAGTATTTT. The whole variable domain, filled in from reference TRBV2 and TRBJ2-3, reads EPEVTQTPSHQVTQMGQEVILRCVPISNHLYFYWYRQILGQKVEFLVSFYNNEISEKSEIFDDQFSVERPDGSNFTLKIRSTKLEDSAMYFCASSQQGAGQDTQYFGPGTRLTVL.